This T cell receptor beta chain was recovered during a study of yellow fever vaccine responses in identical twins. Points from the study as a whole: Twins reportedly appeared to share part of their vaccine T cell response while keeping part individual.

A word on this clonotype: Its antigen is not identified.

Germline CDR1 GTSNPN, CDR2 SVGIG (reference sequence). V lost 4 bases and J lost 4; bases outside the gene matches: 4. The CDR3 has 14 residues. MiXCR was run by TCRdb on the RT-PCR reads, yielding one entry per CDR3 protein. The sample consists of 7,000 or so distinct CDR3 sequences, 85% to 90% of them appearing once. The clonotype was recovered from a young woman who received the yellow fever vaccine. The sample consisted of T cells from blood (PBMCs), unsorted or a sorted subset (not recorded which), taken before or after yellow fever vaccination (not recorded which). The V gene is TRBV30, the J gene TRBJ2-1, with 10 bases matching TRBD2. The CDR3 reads CAWKRTSGYNEQFF. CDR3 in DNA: TGTGCCTGGAAGAGGACTAGCGGATACAATGAGCAGTTCTTC.